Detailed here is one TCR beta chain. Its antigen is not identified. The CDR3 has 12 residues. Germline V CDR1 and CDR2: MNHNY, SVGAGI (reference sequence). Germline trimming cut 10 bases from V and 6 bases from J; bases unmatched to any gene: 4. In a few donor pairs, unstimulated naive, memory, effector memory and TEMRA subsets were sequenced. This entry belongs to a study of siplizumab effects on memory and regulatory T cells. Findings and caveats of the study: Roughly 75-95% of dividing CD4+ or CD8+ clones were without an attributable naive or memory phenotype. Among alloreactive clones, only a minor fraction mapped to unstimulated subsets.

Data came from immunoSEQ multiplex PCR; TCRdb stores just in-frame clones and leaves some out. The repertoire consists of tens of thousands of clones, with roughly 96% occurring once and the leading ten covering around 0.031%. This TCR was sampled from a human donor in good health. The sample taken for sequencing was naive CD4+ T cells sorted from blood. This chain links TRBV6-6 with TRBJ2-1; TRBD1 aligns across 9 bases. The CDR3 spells CATDRGGNEQFF. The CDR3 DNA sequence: TGTGCCACTGACAGGGGGGGCAATGAGCAGTTCTTC.